The entry that follows covers one T cell receptor beta chain sequence. The entry originates in a study of blood T cell repertoires in COVID-19. About the study: Spain, Italy and the United States supplied samples that represented acute and convalescent COVID-19.

TCRdb's copy holds only in-frame clones and misses some; the assay was immunoSEQ multiplex PCR. The data hold a few hundred thousand clones, with about 90% observed a single time. The study assigned cohorts using participant-reported clinical history. Cohort 3 recovery required two negative PCRs, clearance, or symptom resolution. The receptor was isolated from a man aged 18 to 35 who had recovered from COVID-19. Sequencing was done on a sample of PBMCs or T cells enriched from blood (not recorded which).

The CDR3 DNA reads as TGCGCCAGCAGCCAGGGACTAGCGGGAAACACCGGGGAGCTGTTTTTT. Amino acid sequence: CASSQGLAGNTGELFF. The rearrangement uses TRBV5-1 and TRBJ2-2; 13 bases are a match to TRBD2. CDR1 SGHRS and CDR2 YFSETQ come from the germline V gene. J lost 2 bases, V lost 4 bases, and 2 bases had no gene match. The length of the CDR3 is 16 residues.